This TCR beta chain derives from a study of T cell responses to AZD1222 COVID-19 vaccine. Some clones are missing from TCRdb's copy, which holds only in-frame ones; the method was immunoSEQ multiplex PCR. Seen here are about 130,000 clones, under 95% observed once, and the top ten hold approximately 2%. CDR3 length: 11 residues. Germline loops: CDR1 SGHKS, CDR2 YYEKEE (reference sequence). Deletions cut 6 bases from V and 2 bases from J, with 6 bases between. On this clone: The antigen remains undetermined.

Overall study results and limits: The study found Spike-specific TCR breadth and depth rose after two AZD1222 doses. No repertoire was sampled before or during the peak T cell response, only after it. Seropositive at baseline were only a handful of AZD1222 recipients. Vaccine-associated CD4 TCRs spanned spike, dominant at 160-218 and 743-854.

The chain combines TRBV5-5 with TRBJ2-7; D is unclear. The source is an adult in good health. Sequences were derived from peripheral blood, sampled on day 0 of AZD1222 vaccination. CDR3 nucleotide sequence: TGTGCCAGCACCCTGCCCTACGAGCAGTACTTC. Translated: CASTLPYEQYF.